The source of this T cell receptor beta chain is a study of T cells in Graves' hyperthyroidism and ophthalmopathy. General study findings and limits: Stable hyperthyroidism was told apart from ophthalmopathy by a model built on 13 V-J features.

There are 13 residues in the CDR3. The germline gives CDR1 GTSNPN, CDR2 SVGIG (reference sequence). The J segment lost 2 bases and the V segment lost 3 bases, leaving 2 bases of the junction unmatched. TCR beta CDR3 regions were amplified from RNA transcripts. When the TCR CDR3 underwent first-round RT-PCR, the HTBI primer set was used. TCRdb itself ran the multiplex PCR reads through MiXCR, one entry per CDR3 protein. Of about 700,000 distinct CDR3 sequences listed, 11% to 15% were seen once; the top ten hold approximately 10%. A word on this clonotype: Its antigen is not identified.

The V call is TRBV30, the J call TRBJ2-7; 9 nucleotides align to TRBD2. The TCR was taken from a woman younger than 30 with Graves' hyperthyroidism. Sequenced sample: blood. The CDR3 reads CAWRASGTYEQYF. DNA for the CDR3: TGTGCCTGGAGGGCTAGCGGGACCTACGAGCAGTACTTC.